Presented here are 25 T cell receptor beta chains from one specimen sequenced in a study of T cells in Graves' hyperthyroidism and ophthalmopathy. Regions amplified from RNA transcripts were the TCR beta CDR3 regions. TCR CDR3 underwent first-round RT-PCR with the HTBI primer set. TCRdb recomputed calls from the multiplex PCR reads with MiXCR, one row per CDR3 protein. Counted here are over 700,000 distinct CDR3 sequences, 15% to 20% occurring once; the ten biggest clones make up approximately 16%. Sequenced: blood. These receptors were taken from a woman aged 50 to 65 with Graves' hyperthyroidism that later progressed to Graves' ophthalmopathy.

This clonotype was detected ten times or more. The rearrangement uses TRBV6-1 and TRBJ1-4, with 7 positions matching TRBD1. Germline V gene data show CDR1 as MNHNS and CDR2 as SASEGT. Trimming cost V 5 bases and J 8 bases; bases outside gene matches: 14. The CDR3 has 16 amino acids. Here the CDR3 DNA reads TGTGCCAGCAGTACCCGCCTAGAGGGGGCTCAAGAAAAACTGTTTTTT. Amino acids: CASSTRLEGAQEKLFF.

V is TRBV9 and J is TRBJ1-2, with D possibly matching TRBD1 (6 bases). V was clipped by 0 bases and J by 8 bases, with 17 bases between them. Germline loops: CDR1 SGDLS, CDR2 YYNGEE. The CDR3 is made up of 15 amino acids. The CDR3: CASSVEGRGRGGYTF. The CDR3 DNA follows: TGTGCCAGCAGCGTAGAGGGCAGGGGAAGGGGAGGCTACACCTTC.

The sample holds many counts of this clonotype. The chain recombines TRBV27 with TRBJ2-1; 10 positions agree with TRBD1. The trim removed 4 bases at V and 6 bases at J, leaving 3 bases unmatched. The CDR3 has 14 residues. Germline CDR1 is MNHEY and CDR2 is SMNVEV (reference sequence). The CDR3 sequence is CASSWGTGANEQFF. The CDR3 region has the DNA TGTGCCAGCAGTTGGGGGACAGGGGCCAATGAGCAGTTCTTC.

This rearrangement joins TRBV6-6 to TRBJ2-1; possible D gene TRBD1, 5 bases. With 2 bases removed from V and 2 bases from J, the gap between germline ends came to 10 bases. The length of the CDR3 is 15 residues. Germline V gene sequence: CDR1 MNHNY, CDR2 SVGAGI (reference sequence). The CDR3 spells CASSYDRLTYNEQFF. CDR3 DNA sequence: TGTGCCAGCAGTTACGACAGATTAACCTACAATGAGCAGTTCTTC.

The genes are TRBV6-1 and TRBJ2-5, with a tentative D call TRBD2 (7 bases). V was pared by 0 bases and J by 1 base, with 9 bases between. Germline V gene lookup returns CDR1 MNHNS and CDR2 SASEGT. This CDR3 has 15 amino acids. CDR3 coding DNA: TGTGCCAGCAGTGAAGCTGGGGGGGCCCAAGAGACCCAGTACTTC. This gives the protein CASSEAGGAQETQYF.

This clonotype was observed a handful of times. This rearrangement joins TRBV5-1 to TRBJ2-3; D uncertain. The CDR3 contains 16 residues. Trimming shortened V by 0 bases and J by 2 bases, and 13 bases separated the two germline ends. Looked up from germline, CDR1 is SGHRS and CDR2 is YFSETQ. The chain's CDR3 is CASSLEVLQNTDTQYF. The CDR3 DNA follows: TGCGCCAGCAGCTTGGAAGTTTTACAAAACACAGATACGCAGTATTTT.

This clonotype was detected a few times. The chain uses TRBV18 and TRBJ1-5; D remains unclear. CDR3 size: 14 residues. The V end was cut by 2 bases, the J end by 5 bases, with 10 bases between. The germline V gene has CDR1 KGHSH and CDR2 LQKENI. The CDR3 coding sequence is TGTGCCAGCTCACCAGACTGGGATGATCAGCCCCAGCATTTT. This encodes CASSPDWDDQPQHF.

The J gene is TRBJ1-1, the V gene TRBV6-1, with D maybe TRBD1 (5 bases). The CDR3 consists of 11 residues. The V gene's germline CDR1 is MNHNS and CDR2 SASEGT. Trimming took off 8 bases at V and 5 bases at J, with 9 bases between the two ends. The CDR3 loop is CASHQGTEAFF. The CDR3 DNA sequence: TGTGCCAGCCATCAGGGAACTGAAGCTTTCTTT.

This clonotype was found many times. The chain employs TRBV20-1 and TRBJ2-5; 8 bases map to TRBD1. Trimming took 0 bases from V and 5 from J; bases not matched to a gene: 14. Germline V gene sequence: CDR1 DFQATT, CDR2 SNEGSKA (reference sequence). The CDR3 consists of 17 residues. CDR3 sequence reads: CSARDSRTGRVQETQYF. CDR3 DNA: TGCAGTGCTAGAGATTCTAGGACAGGGCGGGTGCAGGAGACCCAGTACTTC.

This clonotype has at least ten counts. The CDR3 region has the DNA TGTGCCAGCAGCTTAGGGTCAGGGGGCGGTGAAAAACTGTTTTTT. This translates into CASSLGSGGGEKLFF. This chain uses TRBV11-2 with TRBJ1-4; 8 bases are shared with TRBD1. J lost 7 bases, V lost 1 base, and 5 bases had no gene match. In germline, CDR1 is SGHAT, CDR2 FQNNGV. The CDR3 contains 15 residues.

This clonotype was seen ten or more times. This chain joins TRBV3-1 and TRBJ1-6, with 8 bases that match TRBD1. CDR1 LGHDT and CDR2 YNNKEL come from the germline V gene (reference sequence). This CDR3 is built from 14 residues. The junction had 4 bases not matched to a gene; V was cut back by 4 bases and J by 8 bases. The CDR3 here is CASSLSGQDSPLHF. The CDR3 bases are TGTGCCAGCAGCCTCTCGGGACAGGATTCACCCCTCCACTTT.

The table lists this clonotype with a few counts. The chain combines TRBV20-1 with TRBJ2-4, with D uncertain. With 0 bases removed from V and 0 bases from J, the gap between germline ends came to 12 bases. Germline lookup yields CDR1 DFQATT and CDR2 SNEGSKA (reference sequence). The CDR3 runs to 16 residues. CDR3 amino acids: CSARDGAAVAKNIQYF. The CDR3 bases are TGCAGTGCTAGAGACGGTGCGGCGGTAGCCAAAAACATTCAGTACTTC.

This clonotype was counted at least ten times. The genes are TRBV11-2 and TRBJ1-1; TRBD1 aligns across 9 bases. Germline V lookup: CDR1 SGHAT, CDR2 FQNNGV. CDR3 length equals 15 residues. V was clipped by 4 bases and J by 5 bases; unmatched bases: 8. CDR3 sequence reads: CASSYTGGGWTEAFF. The CDR3 bases are TGTGCCAGCAGCTACACAGGGGGCGGATGGACTGAAGCTTTCTTT.

The table lists this clonotype with many counts. The chain recombines TRBV30 with TRBJ1-1; no clear D. V lost 0 bases and J 0 bases, leaving 8 bases between the germline ends. The CDR3 is 14 amino acids. Germline V gene sequence: CDR1 GTSNPN, CDR2 SVGIG (reference sequence). CDR3 in amino acids: CAWSVEPMNTEAFF. CDR3 DNA sequence: TGTGCCTGGAGTGTAGAGCCTATGAACACTGAAGCTTTCTTT.

The chain carries TRBV7-3 and TRBJ2-1; no clear D gene. Trimming cost V 1 base and J 0 bases, with 13 bases left between them. Germline assignment: CDR1 SGHTA and CDR2 FQGTGA. This CDR3 is 17 amino acids long. Here the CDR3 DNA reads TGTGCCAGCAGCTTAAATAGTGGGCTCCACTCCTACAATGAGCAGTTCTTC. Protein sequence: CASSLNSGLHSYNEQFF.

The chain recombines TRBV4-1 with TRBJ1-5; 9 nucleotides agree with TRBD1. V was clipped by 5 bases and J by 2 bases; unmatched bases: 4. This CDR3 is built from 15 residues. Germline CDR1 reads MGHRA; CDR2 reads YSYEKL. The CDR3 sequence: CASSYWTGGNQPQHF. The CDR3 nucleotides read TGCGCCAGCAGCTACTGGACAGGGGGCAATCAGCCCCAGCATTTT.

The chain links TRBV5-6 to TRBJ2-5; D is perhaps TRBD1 (5 bases). V lost 2 bases and J 5 bases, leaving 19 bases between the germline ends. The germline CDR1 and CDR2 sequences are SGHDT and YYEEEE. The CDR3 is made up of 16 amino acids. This CDR3 is CASSFWGLTTWETQYF. The CDR3 DNA sequence: TGTGCCAGCAGCTTCTGGGGCCTGACCACGTGGGAGACCCAGTACTTC.

This rearrangement joins TRBV29-1 to TRBJ2-3, with D possibly matching TRBD2 (6 bases). Germline V gives CDR1 SQVTM, CDR2 ANQGSEA. V shed 3 bases and J shed 1 base, with 17 bases lying between them. The CDR3 consists of 16 residues. CDR3 sequence (DNA): TGCAGCGTTGATCTTGCGCGGAGGGGCGGCACAGATACGCAGTATTTT. It specifies CSVDLARRGGTDTQYF.

This clonotype has just a few counts. The V and J genes are TRBV12-3 or TRBV12-4 and TRBJ1-2; tentative D call: TRBD1 (6 bases). Trimming left V 3 bases short and J 1 base short, with 12 bases between. The CDR3 extends over 15 amino acids. CDR3 protein: CASSFDGQHNYGYTF. DNA for the CDR3: TGTGCCAGCAGTTTCGATGGACAGCATAACTATGGCTACACCTTC.

This clonotype was seen a handful of times. This chain connects TRBV27 to TRBJ1-1; 8 bases are shared with TRBD1. In germline, CDR1 is MNHEY, CDR2 SMNVEV (reference sequence). Trimming cost V 0 bases and J 3 bases; bases outside gene matches: 9. The CDR3 contains 17 residues. The CDR3 sequence is CASSLSGTGGFYTEAFF. CDR3 coding DNA: TGTGCCAGCAGTTTATCCGGGACAGGTGGGTTTTACACTGAAGCTTTCTTT.

The rearrangement links TRBV6-1 to TRBJ2-5, with a weak D call TRBD1 (5 bases). The CDR3 contains 14 residues. V was trimmed by 5 bases and J by 0 bases, leaving 10 bases between them. Per germline, CDR1 MNHNS and CDR2 SASEGT. The chain's CDR3 is CASSKQGNQETQYF. CDR3 in DNA: TGTGCCAGCAGTAAGCAGGGTAACCAAGAGACCCAGTACTTC.

This clonotype was seen at least ten times. The genes are TRBV6-6 and TRBJ1-2, with a tentative D call TRBD1 (5 bases). The CDR3 extends over 16 amino acids. Germline V gene sequence: CDR1 MNHNY, CDR2 SVGAGI (reference sequence). V was shortened by 2 bases and J by 0 bases, with 13 bases between the two germline ends. The CDR3 protein is CASSYGPGPANYGYTF. The CDR3 DNA follows: TGTGCCAGCAGTTACGGCCCAGGGCCAGCTAACTATGGCTACACCTTC.

The rearrangement links TRBV27 to TRBJ2-2; no clear D gene. The ends were cut back, 9 bases at V and 5 bases at J, with 10 bases in the middle. The CDR3 is 12 amino acids. CDR1 and CDR2 from the germline V gene are MNHEY and SMNVEV (reference sequence). DNA of the CDR3: TGTGCCAGTTGGCTGAGGACCGGGGAGCTGTTTTTT. Translating gives CASWLRTGELFF.

This chain links TRBV12-3 or TRBV12-4 with TRBJ1-2; D remains ambiguous. The CDR3 length is 12 residues. V lost 3 bases and J lost 8, with 10 bases in between. In nucleotides, the CDR3 is TGTGCCAGCAGTTTGGCGATGCGAGGCTACACCTTC. Amino acid sequence: CASSLAMRGYTF.

This clonotype appeared a few times. The chain recombines TRBV15 with TRBJ1-1, with TRBD1 identical over 7 bases. The CDR3 spans 13 residues. Trimming cost V 3 bases and J 6 bases; bases outside gene matches: 4. Germline-derived CDR1 and CDR2 are LNHNV and YYDKDF (reference sequence). As DNA, the CDR3 is TGTGCCACCAGCAGCAACCAGGGGGCTGAAGCTTTCTTT. Protein product: CATSSNQGAEAFF.